This T cell receptor beta chain was documented in a study of OX40 agonist ivuxolimab in advanced cancers. The method was immunoSEQ multiplex PCR; TCRdb's version includes in-frame clones alone and lacks a portion of them. This table has tens of thousands of clones, about 80% appearing once. The input for sequencing was CD4+ or CD8+ T cells sorted from blood, taken in a trial of the OX40 agonist ivuxolimab. This receptor was identified in an adult with an advanced solid tumor such as melanoma, head and neck, liver or kidney cancer.

CDR3 amino acids: CASATAYYGYTF. The DNA of the CDR3 is TGTGCCAGCGCGACTGCTTACTATGGCTACACCTTC. The chain uses TRBV18 and TRBJ1-2; D is unresolved. This CDR3 has 12 amino acids. Trimming shortened V by 8 bases and J by 3 bases, and 10 bases separated the two germline ends. Germline loops: CDR1 KGHSH, CDR2 LQKENI.